These 4 T cell receptor beta chains came from one sample sequenced in a study of T-cell reconstitution after alpha-beta-depleted transplantation in children. The library targeted TCRbeta and was prepared with unique molecular identifiers. TCRdb ran MiXCR on the PCR reads and lists one entry per CDR3 protein. The repertoire holds fewer than 550,000 distinct CDR3 sequences, about 10% seen once, with 11% to 15% in the top ten. Sequenced here: PBMCs, mostly from graft donor cells, sampled 180 days after TCRalphabeta/CD19-depleted stem cell transplant. The receptors originated from a female patient aged 2-15 years who had a stem cell transplant for aplastic anemia, so the T cells may come from the graft donor.

This clonotype was seen more than once but under ten times. CDR3: CSTGLAEWQFF. The DNA for the CDR3 is TGCAGCACGGGACTAGCGGAGTGGCAGTTCTTC. This chain connects TRBV29-1 to TRBJ2-1; 11 positions agree with TRBD2. The CDR3 extends over 11 amino acids. The trim removed 8 bases at V and 12 bases at J, leaving 6 bases unmatched. Germline V lookup: CDR1 SQVTM, CDR2 ANQGSEA.

This clonotype was seen a handful of times. V usage is TRBV7-2 and J usage is TRBJ2-5; 7 bases line up with TRBD1. The CDR3 is made up of 13 amino acids. The V gene's germline CDR1 is SGHTA and CDR2 FQGNSA. V dropped 3 bases and J dropped 4; count of bases not matched to a gene: 2. CDR3 region: CASSLGTAETQYF. DNA for the CDR3: TGTGCCAGCAGCTTGGGGACAGCAGAGACCCAGTACTTC.

CDR3 sequence: CASSHWTRNTEAFF. CDR3 sequence (DNA): TGTGCCAGCAGTCATTGGACCCGTAACACTGAAGCTTTCTTT. The chain recombines TRBV12-3 or TRBV12-4 with TRBJ1-1; D ambiguous. The V gene lost 5 bases and the J gene lost 2 bases, with 12 bases spanning the gap. This CDR3 has 14 amino acids.

This clonotype was recorded a few times. The chain joins TRBV3-1 to TRBJ2-4; D is perhaps TRBD1 (5 bases). The germline V gene encodes CDR1 LGHDT and CDR2 YNNKEL (reference sequence). The CDR3 is 15 residues long. Deletions cut 1 base from V and 4 bases from J, with 11 bases between. CDR3 in DNA: TGTGCCAGCAGCCAAGTATCACAGGAGAAAAACATTCAGTACTTC. It is translated as CASSQVSQEKNIQYF.